This TCR beta chain emerged from a study of CD8 T cells in Susac syndrome. Study-level information: Within the group of sequenced Susac syndrome patients, more than five had active disease and about 8 were in remission. When blood was drawn, patients with Susac syndrome were on intravenous immunoglobulin alone, on corticosteroids, or therapy-naive.

V was cut by 6 bases and J by 3 bases, with 7 bases left in between. The CDR3 totals 12 residues. Random hexamers primed reverse transcription of about 0.5 to 1 ug RNA. The TCR beta CDR3 was amplified by immunoSEQ multiplex PCR across 54 Vbeta, 13 Jbeta. TCRdb reanalysed the immunoSEQ multiplex PCR reads using MiXCR and keeps one entry per CDR3 protein. The sample records about 140,000 distinct CDR3 sequences, 95% being singletons. Patients with Susac syndrome fulfilled recently defined diagnostic criteria for definite or probable disease. The clonotype comes from a human donor with Susac syndrome. The V and J genes are TRBV12-3 or TRBV12-4 and TRBJ2-3; the D gene is possibly TRBD2 (5 bases). Sequenced: CD4+ T cells from PBMCs. CDR3 protein: CASSGITDTQYF. The CDR3 coding sequence is TGTGCCAGCAGCGGGATAACAGATACGCAGTATTTT.